This is a list of T cell receptor beta chains from one sample in a study of glioma-infiltrating T cells. TCRdb re-called the multiplex PCR reads through MiXCR, storing one row per CDR3 protein. Of around 21,000 distinct CDR3 sequences listed, just under 25% are singletons. Sequenced: glioma tissue, nonneoplastic brain tissue, or PBMCs (not recorded which). These receptors all come from a human donor with low-grade glioma or glioblastoma, undergoing nonglioma brain surgery, or in good health (not recorded which). Both conserved end residues are part of each CDR3. The D gene is left open where the match is weak. Part of the rows lack a size; the others show once, few, many or a class for expanded clones.

clone_size: many
d_call: TRBD1
j_call: TRBJ1-1
v_call: TRBV27
cdr3_length: 14
cdr3_aa: CASSRQGARTEAFF
cdr3_nt: TGTGCCAGCAGCCGACAGGGGGCAAGGACTGAAGCTTTCTTT

clone_size: many
d_call: TRBD1
j_call: TRBJ1-1
v_call: TRBV7-9
cdr3_length: 14
cdr3_aa: CASSLQGEGTEAFF
cdr3_nt: TGTGCCAGCAGCTTACAGGGGGAGGGCACTGAAGCTTTCTTT

clone_size: large
d_call: NA
j_call: TRBJ2-3
v_call: TRBV20-1
cdr3_length: 13
cdr3_aa: CSAPKDGADTQYF
cdr3_nt: TGCAGTGCTCCTAAGGATGGCGCAGATACGCAGTATTTT

clone_size: few
d_call: TRBD1
j_call: TRBJ1-5
v_call: TRBV10-2
cdr3_length: 15
cdr3_aa: CASSEQGGAGQPQHF
cdr3_nt: TGCGCCAGCAGTGAGCAAGGGGGCGCGGGTCAGCCCCAGCATTTT

clone_size: NA
d_call: NA
j_call: TRBJ2-3
v_call: TRBV7-6
cdr3_length: 13
cdr3_aa: CASSPRQMGTQYF
cdr3_nt: TGTGCCAGCAGCCCTCGACAGATGGGTACGCAGTATTTT

clone_size: NA
d_call: TRBD2
j_call: TRBJ2-5
v_call: TRBV27
cdr3_length: 16
cdr3_aa: CASILRGGGVKETQYF
cdr3_nt: TGTGCCAGCATTTTGAGAGGTGGGGGGGTGAAAGAGACCCAGTACTTC

clone_size: many
d_call: TRBD1
j_call: TRBJ1-1
v_call: TRBV7-2
cdr3_length: 14
cdr3_aa: CASSPDRGNTEAFF
cdr3_nt: TGTGCCAGCAGCCCCGACAGGGGGAACACTGAAGCTTTCTTT

clone_size: many
d_call: NA
j_call: TRBJ2-5
v_call: TRBV6-1
cdr3_length: 10
cdr3_aa: CASGWKTQYF
cdr3_nt: TGTGCCAGCGGATGGAAGACCCAGTACTTC

clone_size: few
d_call: NA
j_call: TRBJ1-1
v_call: TRBV7-3
cdr3_length: 13
cdr3_aa: CASSLGLHTEAFF
cdr3_nt: TGTGCCAGCAGCTTGGGGCTTCACACTGAAGCTTTCTTT

clone_size: many
d_call: TRBD1
j_call: TRBJ1-3
v_call: TRBV27
cdr3_length: 18
cdr3_aa: CASCTGTGPTGSGNTIYF
cdr3_nt: TGTGCCAGCTGTACCGGGACAGGCCCCACCGGCTCTGGAAACACCATATATTTT

clone_size: many
d_call: TRBD1
j_call: TRBJ1-5
v_call: TRBV27
cdr3_length: 15
cdr3_aa: CASSPLGTANQPQHF
cdr3_nt: TGTGCCAGCAGCCCACTCGGGACAGCTAATCAGCCCCAGCATTTT

clone_size: many
d_call: NA
j_call: TRBJ1-4
v_call: TRBV27
cdr3_length: 14
cdr3_aa: CAARGLATNEKLFF
cdr3_nt: TGTGCCGCCCGGGGGCTAGCAACTAATGAAAAACTGTTTTTT

clone_size: medium-sized
d_call: TRBD1
j_call: TRBJ2-7
v_call: TRBV28
cdr3_length: 15
cdr3_aa: CASSNGQDPPYEQYF
cdr3_nt: TGTGCCAGCAGTAATGGACAGGACCCACCCTACGAGCAGTACTTC

clone_size: few
d_call: NA
j_call: TRBJ2-7
v_call: TRBV7-2
cdr3_length: 14
cdr3_aa: CASSLASGRYEQYF
cdr3_nt: TGTGCCAGCAGCTTAGCGTCGGGGCGCTACGAGCAGTACTTC

clone_size: many
d_call: NA
j_call: TRBJ2-7
v_call: TRBV6-1
cdr3_length: 13
cdr3_aa: CASRRDGVEEQYF
cdr3_nt: TGTGCCAGCAGAAGGGACGGGGTTGAGGAGCAGTACTTC

clone_size: few
d_call: NA
j_call: TRBJ2-1
v_call: TRBV7-9
cdr3_length: 15
cdr3_aa: CASSQERTTYNEQFF
cdr3_nt: TGTGCCAGCAGCCAGGAGAGGACTACTTACAATGAGCAGTTCTTC

clone_size: many
d_call: NA
j_call: TRBJ1-3
v_call: TRBV6-1
cdr3_length: 14
cdr3_aa: CASRRPESANTIYF
cdr3_nt: TGTGCCAGCAGACGTCCCGAATCAGCGAACACCATATATTTT

clone_size: few
d_call: NA
j_call: TRBJ2-7
v_call: TRBV11-1
cdr3_length: 14
cdr3_aa: CASSLRAGPYEQYF
cdr3_nt: TGTGCCAGCAGCTTACGAGCAGGGCCCTACGAGCAGTACTTC

clone_size: medium-sized
d_call: TRBD1
j_call: TRBJ1-3
v_call: TRBV27
cdr3_length: 14
cdr3_aa: CASKTGDSGNTIYF
cdr3_nt: TGTGCCAGCAAAACAGGGGACTCTGGAAACACCATATATTTT

clone_size: few
d_call: NA
j_call: TRBJ1-5
v_call: TRBV5-1
cdr3_length: 16
cdr3_aa: CASSLRTAPLDQPQHF
cdr3_nt: TGCGCCAGCAGCTTACGGACAGCCCCGTTAGATCAGCCCCAGCATTTT

clone_size: few
d_call: TRBD1
j_call: TRBJ1-1
v_call: TRBV28
cdr3_length: 16
cdr3_aa: CASSTLPGTENTEAFF
cdr3_nt: TGTGCCAGCAGTACCCTACCCGGGACAGAGAACACTGAAGCTTTCTTT

clone_size: few
d_call: NA
j_call: TRBJ2-3
v_call: TRBV19
cdr3_length: 13
cdr3_aa: CATGGTRTDTQYF
cdr3_nt: TGTGCCACCGGGGGTACCCGCACAGATACGCAGTATTTT

clone_size: NA
d_call: NA
j_call: TRBJ2-4
v_call: TRBV7-2
cdr3_length: 19
cdr3_aa: CASSFGPPNPDLAKNIQYF
cdr3_nt: TGTGCCAGCAGCTTCGGACCGCCGAACCCTGACTTAGCCAAAAACATTCAGTACTTC

clone_size: medium-sized
d_call: NA
j_call: TRBJ2-5
v_call: TRBV6-1
cdr3_length: 13
cdr3_aa: CASSSGAGVTQYF
cdr3_nt: TGTGCCAGCAGTTCTGGGGCGGGCGTGACCCAGTACTTC

clone_size: many
d_call: TRBD1
j_call: TRBJ1-6
v_call: TRBV7-2
cdr3_length: 16
cdr3_aa: CASSLHWDSYNSPLHF
cdr3_nt: TGTGCCAGCAGCTTACATTGGGACAGCTATAATTCACCCCTCCACTTT

clone_size: NA
d_call: NA
j_call: TRBJ2-1
v_call: TRBV7-2
cdr3_length: 14
cdr3_aa: CASSHGGPYNEQFF
cdr3_nt: TGTGCCAGCAGTCACGGGGGGCCGTACAATGAGCAGTTCTTC

clone_size: few
d_call: NA
j_call: TRBJ2-1
v_call: TRBV6-2/TRBV6-3
cdr3_length: 14
cdr3_aa: CASNDRGPYNEQFF
cdr3_nt: TGTGCCAGCAATGACCGCGGCCCCTACAATGAGCAGTTCTTC

clone_size: NA
d_call: NA
j_call: TRBJ1-3
v_call: TRBV28
cdr3_length: 10
cdr3_aa: CATRGNTMYF
cdr3_nt: TGTGCCACCAGGGGAAACACCATGTATTTC

clone_size: NA
d_call: TRBD2
j_call: TRBJ2-5
v_call: TRBV7-3
cdr3_length: 15
cdr3_aa: CASSPQGLVQETQYF
cdr3_nt: TGTGCCAGCAGCCCCCAGGGACTAGTCCAAGAGACCCAGTACTTC

clone_size: many
d_call: NA
j_call: TRBJ1-1
v_call: TRBV27
cdr3_length: 17
cdr3_aa: CASSLTTQGKRGTEAFF
cdr3_nt: TGTGCCAGCAGTTTAACGACGCAGGGGAAGAGGGGCACTGAAGCTTTCTTT

clone_size: few
d_call: TRBD1
j_call: TRBJ1-5
v_call: TRBV3-1
cdr3_length: 17
cdr3_aa: CASSQEPPTGDNQPQHF
cdr3_nt: TGTGCCAGCAGCCAAGAGCCACCCACAGGGGACAATCAGCCCCAGCATTTT

clone_size: few
d_call: NA
j_call: TRBJ2-1
v_call: TRBV20-1
cdr3_length: 16
cdr3_aa: CSARDPGASSYNEQFF
cdr3_nt: TGCAGTGCTAGAGATCCCGGGGCGAGCTCCTACAATGAGCAGTTCTTC

clone_size: NA
d_call: NA
j_call: TRBJ1-6
v_call: TRBV7-6
cdr3_length: 17
cdr3_aa: CARSSQGQGSYNSPLHF
cdr3_nt: TGTGCCCGCAGCTCACAGGGTCAAGGGTCCTATAATTCACCCCTCCACTTT

clone_size: many
d_call: NA
j_call: TRBJ1-3
v_call: TRBV6-6
cdr3_length: 15
cdr3_aa: CASSYSIDSGNTIYF
cdr3_nt: TGTGCCAGCAGTTACTCTATAGATTCTGGAAACACCATATATTTT

clone_size: NA
d_call: TRBD1
j_call: TRBJ1-2
v_call: TRBV27
cdr3_length: 15
cdr3_aa: CASGTAGGPGYGYTF
cdr3_nt: TGTGCCAGCGGAACGGCAGGGGGCCCGGGATATGGCTACACCTTC

clone_size: many
d_call: NA
j_call: TRBJ2-1
v_call: TRBV19
cdr3_length: 12
cdr3_aa: CASSSIYNEQFF
cdr3_nt: TGTGCCAGTAGCAGTATCTACAATGAGCAGTTCTTC

clone_size: NA
d_call: TRBD1
j_call: TRBJ1-3
v_call: TRBV12-3/TRBV12-4
cdr3_length: 16
cdr3_aa: CASSFGRGHSGNTIYF
cdr3_nt: TGTGCCAGCAGTTTCGGCAGGGGGCATTCTGGAAACACCATATATTTT

clone_size: many
d_call: NA
j_call: TRBJ1-2
v_call: TRBV15
cdr3_length: 14
cdr3_aa: CATSRDRRSYGYTF
cdr3_nt: TGTGCCACCAGCAGAGATCGACGGAGCTATGGCTACACCTTC

clone_size: many
d_call: NA
j_call: TRBJ2-3
v_call: TRBV20-1
cdr3_length: 11
cdr3_aa: CSARERGTQYF
cdr3_nt: TGCAGTGCTAGAGAGAGGGGAACGCAGTATTTT

clone_size: many
d_call: NA
j_call: TRBJ1-5
v_call: TRBV7-2
cdr3_length: 12
cdr3_aa: CASSFRDGPQHF
cdr3_nt: TGTGCCAGCAGCTTCCGGGACGGGCCCCAGCATTTT

clone_size: NA
d_call: NA
j_call: TRBJ1-4
v_call: TRBV2
cdr3_length: 15
cdr3_aa: CASSVDSGGSEKLFF
cdr3_nt: TGTGCCAGCAGCGTGGACAGTGGAGGGAGTGAAAAACTGTTTTTT

clone_size: many
d_call: NA
j_call: TRBJ1-6
v_call: TRBV3-1
cdr3_length: 16
cdr3_aa: CASSQRSGVLNSPLHF
cdr3_nt: TGTGCCAGCAGCCAAAGGTCCGGGGTGTTGAATTCACCCCTCCACTTT

clone_size: few
d_call: NA
j_call: TRBJ2-5
v_call: TRBV12-3/TRBV12-4
cdr3_length: 16
cdr3_aa: CASSLSGGTRQETQYF
cdr3_nt: TGTGCCAGCAGTTTATCGGGCGGGACTCGGCAAGAGACCCAGTACTTC

clone_size: medium-sized
d_call: NA
j_call: TRBJ1-1
v_call: TRBV11-2
cdr3_length: 14
cdr3_aa: CASSLIYSGTEAFF
cdr3_nt: TGTGCCAGCAGCTTAATATACTCCGGCACTGAAGCTTTCTTT

clone_size: medium-sized
d_call: NA
j_call: TRBJ1-1
v_call: TRBV6-2/TRBV6-3
cdr3_length: 14
cdr3_aa: CASIRRDWNTEAFF
cdr3_nt: TGTGCCAGCATCCGCAGAGACTGGAACACTGAAGCTTTCTTT

clone_size: few
d_call: TRBD2
j_call: TRBJ2-7
v_call: TRBV7-2
cdr3_length: 17
cdr3_aa: CASSLGLRGGAMYEQYF
cdr3_nt: TGTGCCAGCAGCTTAGGGCTTCGCGGGGGGGCTATGTACGAGCAGTACTTC

clone_size: NA
d_call: NA
j_call: TRBJ1-3
v_call: TRBV28
cdr3_length: 18
cdr3_aa: CASSLSLGGGNDGNTIYF
cdr3_nt: TGTGCCAGCAGTTTATCTTTAGGGGGGGGGAATGATGGAAACACCATATATTTT

clone_size: few
d_call: TRBD2
j_call: TRBJ2-1
v_call: TRBV20-1
cdr3_length: 13
cdr3_aa: CSAGGGAVYEQFF
cdr3_nt: TGCAGTGCCGGGGGGGGGGCCGTCTATGAGCAGTTCTTC

clone_size: NA
d_call: NA
j_call: TRBJ2-1
v_call: TRBV6-2/TRBV6-3
cdr3_length: 15
cdr3_aa: CASSYGGLSYNEQFF
cdr3_nt: TGTGCCAGCAGTTACGGGGGTCTTTCCTACAATGAGCAGTTCTTC

clone_size: few
d_call: NA
j_call: TRBJ2-1
v_call: TRBV7-2
cdr3_length: 14
cdr3_aa: CASSLGGGGGEQFF
cdr3_nt: TGTGCCAGCAGCTTAGGTGGAGGGGGCGGTGAGCAGTTCTTC

clone_size: medium-sized
d_call: NA
j_call: TRBJ1-1
v_call: TRBV6-1
cdr3_length: 15
cdr3_aa: CASSPGMLVNTEAFF
cdr3_nt: TGTGCCAGCAGTCCCGGGATGCTCGTGAACACTGAAGCTTTCTTT

clone_size: NA
d_call: NA
j_call: TRBJ2-3
v_call: TRBV5-1
cdr3_length: 16
cdr3_aa: CASSSRDSSTTDTQYF
cdr3_nt: TGCGCCAGCAGCTCCCGGGACTCTTCCACAACCGATACGCAGTATTTT

clone_size: NA
d_call: TRBD1
j_call: TRBJ1-2
v_call: TRBV12-3/TRBV12-4
cdr3_length: 14
cdr3_aa: CASSLTGGERGYTF
cdr3_nt: TGTGCCAGCAGTTTGACAGGGGGCGAGAGAGGCTACACCTTC

clone_size: few
d_call: NA
j_call: TRBJ1-4
v_call: TRBV7-9
cdr3_length: 14
cdr3_aa: CASSLDSGGEKLFF
cdr3_nt: TGTGCCAGCAGCTTAGACAGTGGAGGTGAAAAACTGTTTTTT